The clone carrying this T cell receptor beta chain was observed once. V gave up 4 bases and J gave up 0 bases; unmatched junction bases: 21. The CDR3 consists of 21 residues. CDR1 is KGHSH and CDR2 is LQKENI in the germline V gene. Time point noted: baseline pretreatment blood. Regarding treatment: 15 Gy SBRT to primary tumor, nephrectomy 4 weeks later. After SBRT, blood was collected at 2 and 4 weeks, plus baseline. TCRdb's copy holds only in-frame clones and misses some; the assay was immunoSEQ multiplex PCR. The sample holds 150,000 or so clones, less than 90% seen once. This sample was taken from a study of radiation and T cells in renal cell carcinoma.

The chain is built from TRBV18 and TRBJ2-3, with TRBD2 matching 8 bases. The sample in question was blood, obtained from a patient whose treatment included radiotherapy and nephrectomy. The sequence was collected from a woman aged 70-85 years with renal cell carcinoma. CDR3 DNA sequence: TGTGCCAGCTCACTCGGGACGGCGAGGTCTAGCGGGTTCTCTAGCACAGATACGCAGTATTTT. Its protein is CASSLGTARSSGFSSTDTQYF.